This TCR beta chain was identified during a study of cytomegalovirus exposure and HLA in healthy donors (dated by TCRdb to about 2017). As for the study more broadly: According to an earlier analysis of several hundred of the donors, about 179 million T cells yielded 120 million or so unique TCR beta sequences and about 300 Gb of sequence data. An early release that covered roughly 600 HLA-typed donors contained approximately 300 gigabases of sequencing data and 80 million or so unique TCR sequences. Of the 350 to 450 genotyped donors, 80% to 90% were placed in the genetic ancestry cluster associated with self-reported Caucasian donors. The aim of the study was to test whether cataloging public T cell receptors could identify signatures of past pathogen exposure. Using immunosequencing, the study profiled T cell repertoires from about 620 subjects and related those repertoires to cytomegalovirus serostatus. Besides the first cohort of approximately 710 subjects, a separate validation cohort made up of 120 different subjects was used. To predict cytomegalovirus infection status, the study brought together high-throughput TCR immunosequencing, statistical association of individual TCRs with disease status, and machine learning. A later analysis re-analyzed previously published TCR beta repertoires from hundreds of donors and added high-resolution HLA genotyping to study TCR occurrence patterns. Rather than using new phenotypic data, the later analysis identified candidate immune exposures from TCR beta sequences and from how often those sequences occurred across donors. In an earlier analysis of a few hundred of the donors, high-throughput TCR beta sequencing was used to judge whether each TCR beta V gene segment behaved as functional or pseudogenic. Alongside the repertoire data, information on donor age, sex, ethnicity and CMV serostatus was compiled. Genome-wide SNP genotypes for about three fifths of the roughly 670 donors were used in a later genetic analysis, which treated that subset as a discovery cohort. All discovery cohort repertoires had been generated using a single sequencing platform. Both class I and class II loci were covered by HLA typing, at four-digit resolution. The number of donors typed differed by locus, with 629-630 for A, B, C, DRB1 and DQB1, roughly 550 for DQA1, 600 to 610 for DPA1, and some 470 for DPB1. About five DR-DQ haplotypes were handled as single units for association and clustering, since linkage in the cohort was strong. Among about 390 genotyped donors of the cohort, an average of 235,054 unique TCR beta nucleotide sequences were sequenced per donor, roughly 18% of them non-productive.

The investigation overall reported the following: According to the authors, the approach could potentially be generalized to other disease states and immunological phenotypes. Correlated functional status among segregating V segments might be attributable to linkage disequilibrium, but an unknown experimental factor could not be ruled out. Some IMGT-functional V segments, including TRBV6-2 and TRBV6-3, could not be told apart with the 87-base-pair reads, so those segments were excluded. Across donors, most TCR sequences were observed very rarely, whereas some public TCRs were present in many individuals. The classifier was reported to diagnose cytomegalovirus status with high specificity and sensitivity in both the original and validation cohorts. Because HLA typing was unavailable for some donors at each locus, only the typed subset was used in association tests. A later analysis found that HLA-associated TCR beta chains were more clonally expanded and had lower generation probabilities than equally common non-associated chains. A later analysis found that TCR association rates varied across HLA loci, with DRB1 alleles showing the most associated TCRs and HLA-C alleles the fewest. Sequencing depth was assumed to be roughly uniform across donors in the presence/absence analyses, though that assumption may not hold. In a later analysis, several top co-occurrence clusters were reported to appear linked to parvovirus B19, influenza, CMV and Epstein-Barr virus. Specific HLA alleles were associated with over 15,000 TCR beta sequences at a false discovery rate of 0.05 in a later analysis. In a later genetic analysis, a missense DCLRE1C variant was associated with V-gene and J-gene trimming of TCR beta chains, and the association was replicated in an independent cohort. Most CMV-associated TCR beta chains appeared to be HLA-restricted in a later analysis, and the HLA associations seemed to be driven largely by CMV exposure. The study listed 164 TCR beta chains as associated with cytomegalovirus. A few of the identified cytomegalovirus-associated TCR beta chains were confirmed in vitro to be specific for cytomegalovirus antigens. In this cohort, only TCR beta chains were sequenced, and detectable features were limited by the absence of alpha or paired-chain data. CMV serostatus was the only immune exposure information available for the cohort. When HLA alleles, especially DR and DQ, strongly co-occurred, TCR associations were difficult to assign to individual alleles. An earlier analysis of 450 to 750 of the donors showed that most TCR beta V segments appeared in productive rearrangements either about 90% or about 30% of the time, which broadly matched IMGT annotations. A group of highly shared sequence variants was considered likely to be a technical artifact of the sequencing pipeline. A further reported finding was that TCR beta sequences accurately predicted the HLA-A and HLA-B alleles for most subjects in the first cohort. Because counts were too low, more than 15 rarely observed V segments, including chromosome 9 orphons, were excluded from the earlier analysis of several hundred of the donors. Compared with the roughly 700-donor mean, donors in an Asian-associated ancestry cluster had fewer N-insertions in productive TCRs, according to a later genetic analysis.

The CDR3 measures 15 amino acids from cysteine to phenylalanine. Here the CDR3 DNA is all that survives: 45 bases in frame from base 1. In the germline V gene (reference sequence), CDR1 corresponds to LNHDA and CDR2 to SQIVND. V is cut by 7 bases and J by 0 bases, and the space between the germline ends is 10 bases. The library relied on the immunoSEQ multiplex PCR assay. The multiplex PCR relied on a mix of 60 forward primers for TCR Vbeta segments and 13 reverse primers for TCR Jbeta segments. A multiplex PCR assay on genomic DNA amplified the CDR3 region of rearranged TCR beta genes. Amplified TCR beta libraries were sequenced as 87-base-pair reads on the Illumina HiSeq System. Under the source paper's analysis protocol: A later analysis tallied some 79 million unique TCR beta chains across the roughly 610 repertoires, and around 9.9 million of those chains were shared by two or more donors. Raw reads were error-corrected and collapsed into unique sequences with a nearest-neighbor algorithm that merged closely related sequences to remove PCR and sequencing errors. To assign V, D and J gene segments, CDR3 sequences were aligned to IMGT reference sequences. For a sequence to be retained, at least a six-nucleotide match to both a V gene segment and a J gene segment was required. A rearrangement counted as productive if the CDR3 had no stop codons and remained in frame with V and J, and every other rearrangement counted as non-productive. CDR3 was defined according to IMGT convention as the region running from the second conserved V-encoded cysteine to the conserved J-encoded phenylalanine. The earlier analysis of some 600 of the donors excluded sequences that lacked an unambiguous match to a single V gene segment. An earlier analysis of roughly 590 of the donors called V segments functional above 56.7% productive rearrangements and segregating when the between-donor standard deviation exceeded 5%. A statistical classification framework was built to diagnose cytomegalovirus status from the catalog of TCR beta chain sequences. In a later analysis, TCR nucleotide sequences were compared against IMGT/GENE-DB human TR gene sequences so that V and J genes could be assigned. A later analysis assigned CDR3 sequences and most-parsimonious VDJ recombination scenarios with the TCRdist pipeline. In a later analysis, every TCR beta chain was defined by the combination of its CDR3 amino acid sequence and its V-gene family, and reads without a unique V-gene family were dropped. To address suspected cross-contamination and a sequencing artifact, a later analysis removed 592 highly shared, low-generation-probability nucleotide sequences. A later analysis calculated a clonal expansion index for each public chain from normalized within-repertoire ranks of inferred template counts. A later analysis computed generation probabilities with a VDJ recombination model fitted to out-of-frame rearrangements, and checked the results against IGoR. A later analysis scored TCR-TCR, TCR-HLA and TCR-CMV co-occurrence with hypergeometric tests, applying a repertoire-size bias correction to TCR pairs. In a later analysis, false discovery rates were estimated by permuting HLA or CMV assignments 20 times. In a later analysis, co-occurring TCRs were grouped with DBSCAN, and TCRdist sequence similarity was added when clustering was performed within HLA-allele-positive subsets. Repertoires with fewer than 30,000 or more than 120,000 public chains, plus five repertoires with anomalous nucleotide sharing, were excluded from co-occurrence clustering. TCRdb carries this immuneACCESS record with in-frame sequences only. Its versions omit some clonotypes, under half of them owing to an unresolved V gene in the studies checked, with the rest unexplained. V, J and clone size were drawn from that table, and D and trimming were deduced from the DNA. Within this sample are roughly 150,000 clones, with 75% of them counted one time only. The ten largest clonotypes hold 6% to 8.5% of the sample.

The cohort consisted of hundreds of healthy bone marrow donors. At the time of sampling, every cohort member was nominally healthy, though immune exposures that went unrecorded were likely present. The donor tested CMV seronegative and was one of the 352 seronegative cohort members. A peripheral blood sample was collected from each donor, and TCR beta sequencing was performed on peripheral blood mononuclear cells. The Qiagen DNeasy Blood Extraction Kit was used to extract genomic DNA from the blood cell samples. In regard to this clone: What antigen it recognizes has not been identified. No base quality values were provided; no much bigger clone lies one nucleotide off.

The rearrangement joined TRBV19 to TRBJ2-6, with no reliable assignment of the D segment. The TCR originated in a young man in good health and CMV-seronegative. Material: PBMCs. The sequenced DNA is TGTGCCAGTACCAATCGAGTCTCTGGGGCCAACGTCCTGACTTTC. It specifies CASTNRVSGANVLTF.